The TCR beta chain described here comes from a study of blood T cells in healthy people across ages. Study-wide points: A roughly linear fall in TCR beta diversity per million T cells was seen with increasing age. It was not possible, with unsorted PBMCs, to conclusively compare naive and antigen-experienced cells.

The use of a sample-barcoded 5' primer and a J-beta primer mix characterized a second PCR of roughly 6 to 11 cycles. TCRdb re-derived calls from the 5' RACE reads in MiXCR, one entry per CDR3 protein. The table records under 700,000 distinct CDR3 sequences, 24% of them present only once. Trimming pared 3 bases from V and 1 base from J, leaving 15 bases between. The CDR3 runs 17 residues. CDR1 is MNHEY, CDR2 SMNVEV, per germline (reference sequence). As to this clonotype: Its antigen is unidentified.

These same data were also listed under a study on T cells of mothers and their children.

Sequencing was performed on blood. The clonotype comes from a boy between 5 and 17 years old in good health. The J gene is TRBJ1-4, the V gene TRBV27; weak D call: TRBD1 (5 bases). This CDR3 is CASSFRGSQRTNEKLFF. The CDR3 DNA sequence: TGTGCCAGCAGTTTTAGGGGCAGCCAAAGAACTAATGAAAAACTGTTTTTT. Filled out from reference TRBV27 and TRBJ1-4, the complete variable domain reads EAQVTQNPRYLITVTGKKLTVTCSQNMNHEYMSWYRQDPGLGLRQIYYSMNVEVTDKGDVPEGYKVSRKEKRNFPLILESPSPNQTSLYFCASSFRGSQRTNEKLFFGSGTQLSVL.